Each of the 3 T cell receptor beta chains below was sequenced from the same sample in a study of cytomegalovirus exposure and HLA in healthy donors. The assay was immunoSEQ multiplex PCR, and TCRdb's table has in-frame clones only and misses some. This table holds roughly 140,000 clones, 85% to 90% found once. The source material was PBMCs. These receptors were collected from a woman younger than 35 in good health and CMV-seropositive.

This chain links TRBV6-5 with TRBJ2-1, with TRBD2 matching 10 bases. The junction had 10 bases not matched to a gene; V was cut back by 6 bases and J by 8 bases. This CDR3 region has 15 residues. Germline assignment: CDR1 MNHEY and CDR2 SVGAGI. The CDR3 region has the DNA TGTGCCAGCAGAAAAAGCGGGAGGGCCTGGGATGAGCAGTTCTTC. It yields the protein CASRKSGRAWDEQFF.

The V gene is TRBV30, the J gene TRBJ1-2; D may be TRBD1 (6 bases). The CDR3 is 14 amino acids. CDR1 and CDR2 (germline): GTSNPN, SVGIG (reference sequence). Trimming left V 4 bases short and J 8 bases short, with 20 bases between. This CDR3 reads CAWTKGGRLSGYTF. The DNA of the CDR3 is TGTGCCTGGACCAAGGGGGGGCGTCTTTCGGGCTACACCTTC.

This clone was seen just once. The gene calls are TRBV30 and TRBJ2-7; possibly TRBD1 for D (5 bases). Trimming removed 2 bases from V and 3 bases from J, with 8 bases in between. CDR3 length: 12 residues. Germline CDR1 and CDR2: GTSNPN and SVGIG (reference sequence). This CDR3 is CAWSTGFYEQYF. DNA of the CDR3: TGTGCCTGGAGTACAGGTTTCTACGAGCAGTACTTC.